Below, 27 T cell receptor beta chains from the same sample are listed, as sequenced in a study of T cells after yellow fever vaccination. TCRdb re-called the 5' RACE reads through MiXCR, storing one row per CDR3 protein. Of 350,000 to 450,000 distinct CDR3 sequences listed, about 19% were seen once; the top ten hold roughly 19%. Specimen: PBMCs, collected before the yellow fever booster vaccination. The receptors here all came from a young man who received the YFV17D yellow fever vaccine.

The chain couples TRBV20-1 to TRBJ1-4; possibly TRBD1 for D (5 bases). The CDR3 sequence is 15 residues long. V gave up 0 bases and J gave up 2 bases, with 10 bases separating them. Germline CDR1 is DFQATT and CDR2 is SNEGSKA (reference sequence). The CDR3 DNA reads TGCAGTGCTAGAGATCCGAGGGGCACTAATGAAAAACTGTTTTTT. This codes for CSARDPRGTNEKLFF.

V and J are TRBV12-3 or TRBV12-4 and TRBJ1-1; unclear D gene. The CDR3 length is 14 residues. Deletions cut 2 bases from V and 1 base from J, with 8 bases between. The CDR3 bases are TGTGCCAGCAGTTTAAATGGGAAGAACACTGAAGCTTTCTTT. Translating it yields CASSLNGKNTEAFF.

This clonotype has only a few counts. CDR3 nucleotides: TGTGCCAGCAGGGGACCGGGACAGGGTTACGAGCAGTACGTC. This sequence encodes CASRGPGQGYEQYV. The V gene is TRBV5-6, the J gene TRBJ2-7, with TRBD1 identical over 9 bases. This CDR3 has 14 residues. Germline V gene lookup returns CDR1 SGHDT and CDR2 YYEEEE. The V and J ends lost 5 bases and 4 bases, in that order; junction bases with no gene match: 7.

This clonotype was recorded a few times. The chain joins TRBV13 to TRBJ2-5, with 8 bases fitting TRBD1. The CDR3 runs to 14 residues. V lost 4 bases, J lost 5 bases, and 6 bases stayed unmatched. CDR1 is PRHDT and CDR2 is FYEKMQ in the germline V gene (reference sequence). CDR3 sequence reads: CASSYTGGSETQYF. The CDR3 DNA reads as TGTGCCAGCAGCTACACAGGGGGTTCGGAGACCCAGTACTTC.

The chain links TRBV10-3 to TRBJ1-1; D remains ambiguous. This CDR3 spans 14 amino acids. Between the trimmed V and J ends, which lost 8 bases and 1 base, there was a span of 14 bases. CDR1 is ENHRY and CDR2 is SYGVKD in the germline V gene. The CDR3 nucleotides read TGTGCCATCCAGGAAGTGGGCAGGAACACTGAAGCTTTCTTT. Its translation is CAIQEVGRNTEAFF.

This chain uses TRBV21-1 with TRBJ2-6. TRBV21-1 represents a pseudogene. The CDR3 is made up of 17 amino acids. The chain's CDR3 is CASSRRTYSSGANVLTF. The DNA of the CDR3 is TGTGCCAGCAGCCGTAGGACGTACAGCTCTGGGGCCAACGTCCTGACTTTC.

The genes are TRBV4-1 and TRBJ2-5; D uncertain. Germline assignment: CDR1 MGHRA and CDR2 YSYEKL. This CDR3 is built from 15 residues. V was shortened by 0 bases and J by 5 bases, with 13 bases between the two germline ends. Here the CDR3 reads CASSQELPVMETQYF. CDR3 DNA sequence: TGCGCCAGCAGCCAAGAGCTCCCGGTGATGGAGACCCAGTACTTC.

The table lists this clonotype with a few counts. This chain uses TRBV7-3 with TRBJ2-3; D is possibly TRBD2 (7 bases). Germline-derived CDR1 and CDR2 are SGHTA and FQGTGA. V lost 3 bases, J lost 2 bases, and 12 bases lay in between. CDR3 length: 15 residues. The CDR3 DNA is TGTGCCAGCAGCTTCCGTCGGGGGGCCACAGATACGCAGTATTTT. This encodes CASSFRRGATDTQYF.

The J gene is TRBJ1-3, the V gene TRBV7-8; D uncertain. Trimming pared 1 base from V and 0 bases from J, leaving 13 bases between. The CDR3 contains 17 residues. Germline lookup yields CDR1 SGHVS and CDR2 FQNEAQ. This CDR3 reads CASSLGRASSSGNTIYF. In nucleotides, the CDR3 is TGTGCCAGCAGCTTAGGCCGGGCGTCCTCCTCTGGAAACACCATATATTTT.

This clonotype has only a few counts. The V gene is TRBV6-5, the J gene TRBJ2-3, with TRBD1 matching over 10 bases. CDR3 length: 15 amino acids. V trimming: 11 bases; J trimming: 1 base; junction bases outside the gene matches: 9. The germline CDR1 and CDR2 sequences are MNHEY and SVGAGI. As DNA, the CDR3 is TGTGCCGCAGCCCCCGGGACAGGGGGCACAGATACGCAGTATTTT. Translating it yields CAAAPGTGGTDTQYF.

The chain carries TRBV12-3 or TRBV12-4 and TRBJ1-2, with 7 positions matching TRBD1. The CDR3 spans 14 residues. The trim removed 8 bases at V and 4 bases at J, leaving 10 bases unmatched. The CDR3 protein is CASGDSIIPYGYTF. The CDR3 bases are TGTGCCAGCGGGGACAGCATTATCCCCTATGGCTACACCTTC.

This clonotype was picked up a small number of times. V usage is TRBV29-1 and J usage is TRBJ2-7, with 7 positions matching TRBD2. This CDR3 contains 15 residues. V lost 2 bases and J lost 3; bases outside the gene matches: 10. CDR1 and CDR2 (germline): SQVTM, ANQGSEA. CDR3 sequence: CSVEYWGGRGYEQYF. The CDR3 DNA sequence: TGCAGCGTTGAATATTGGGGAGGGAGGGGCTACGAGCAGTACTTC.

This chain links TRBV9 with TRBJ2-2, with TRBD1 as a possible D gene (5 bases). V lost 1 base and J 7 bases, leaving 14 bases between the germline ends. The germline V gene encodes CDR1 SGDLS and CDR2 YYNGEE. This CDR3 spans 15 amino acids. For the CDR3, the DNA is TGTGCCAGCAGCGTAAAGTTTCAGGGCGACGGGGAGCTGTTTTTT. Its protein product is CASSVKFQGDGELFF.

In its sample, this clonotype was seen a few times. The V call is TRBV18, the J call TRBJ1-1; perhaps TRBD1 as D (6 bases). The CDR3 covers 12 residues. Germline CDR1 reads KGHSH; CDR2 reads LQKENI. Trimming took 6 bases from V and 5 from J, leaving 10 bases between them. The CDR3 region is CASSHRETEAFF. CDR3 in DNA: TGTGCCAGCTCCCACAGGGAAACTGAAGCTTTCTTT.

The table lists this clonotype with a few counts. The chain recombines TRBV7-9 with TRBJ2-1; 8 nucleotides match TRBD1. The CDR3 has 15 residues. CDR1 and CDR2 (germline): SEHNR, FQNEAQ (reference sequence). V shed 7 bases, J shed 4 bases, and the junction held 9 bases outside the gene matches. CDR3 sequence (DNA): TGTGCCAGCACGGGGCTGGGACAGGATTACAATGAGCAGTTCTTC. This encodes CASTGLGQDYNEQFF.

Ten or more counts support this clonotype. The chain couples TRBV12-3 or TRBV12-4 to TRBJ2-3; TRBD2 matches at 7 bases. J gave up 1 base and V 0 bases, and 1 base lay outside the gene matches. CDR3 length equals 15 residues. The CDR3 nucleotides read TGTGCCAGCAGTTTAGCTAGCGGGCGCACAGATACGCAGTATTTT. The encoded protein is CASSLASGRTDTQYF.

The table lists this clonotype with a few counts. V is TRBV7-2 and J is TRBJ2-7; D is perhaps TRBD1 (5 bases). The CDR3 consists of 15 residues. The ends were cut back, 6 bases at V and 2 bases at J, with 17 bases in the middle. Germline V gene lookup returns CDR1 SGHTA and CDR2 FQGNSA. DNA for the CDR3: TGTGCCAGCAGACGTACAGGACCGCAACCCTACGAGCAGTACTTC. The encoded protein is CASRRTGPQPYEQYF.

V usage is TRBV5-1 and J usage is TRBJ2-5; D gene ambiguous. Germline CDR1 SGHRS, CDR2 YFSETQ. The germline V and J ends were trimmed by 7 bases and 9 bases, with 16 bases remaining between them. The CDR3 is made up of 12 amino acids. DNA for the CDR3: TGCGCCAGCCATCGGGCCAGACATTCCCAGTACTTC. This gives the protein CASHRARHSQYF.

This chain uses TRBV10-3 with TRBJ2-3; 11 nucleotides match TRBD2. The CDR3 runs to 19 residues. V dropped 0 bases and J dropped 4; count of bases not matched to a gene: 12. Germline values: CDR1 ENHRY, CDR2 SYGVKD. CDR3 in amino acids: CAISESRTSGGPQADTQYF. The CDR3 region has the DNA TGTGCCATCAGTGAGTCGAGAACTAGCGGGGGACCCCAGGCAGATACGCAGTATTTT.

The J gene is TRBJ2-6, the V gene TRBV10-3; 11 positions match TRBD2. The V gene's germline CDR1 is ENHRY and CDR2 SYGVKD. V gave up 10 bases and J gave up 4 bases; unmatched junction bases: 12. CDR3 size: 17 residues. Written as DNA, the CDR3 is TGTGCCACCTTAGGGACTAGCGGACGGCACGGGGCCAACGTCCTGACTTTC. It codes for CATLGTSGRHGANVLTF.

This clonotype was found many times. The J gene is TRBJ2-3, the V gene TRBV20-1; 8 bases fit TRBD1. Germline V CDR1 and CDR2: DFQATT, SNEGSKA (reference sequence). The CDR3 has 15 amino acids. The J segment lost 2 bases and the V segment lost 4 bases, leaving 8 bases of the junction unmatched. The CDR3 DNA reads as TGCAGTGCTAAGTTAGACAGGGGTTTCACAGATACGCAGTATTTT. Translating it yields CSAKLDRGFTDTQYF.

This clonotype was found a few times. The rearrangement joins TRBV6-2 or TRBV6-3 to TRBJ1-5; perhaps TRBD1 as D (5 bases). Germline-derived CDR1 and CDR2 are MNHEY and SVGEGT. CDR3 length: 14 residues. Trimming removed 9 bases at V and 4 bases at J, with 16 bases between. CDR3 nucleotide sequence: TGTGCCAGTAGTACCGGGGCCCAGAATCAGCCCCAGCATTTT. Translation gives CASSTGAQNQPQHF.

In its sample, this clonotype was seen a few times. V and J are TRBV6-2 or TRBV6-3 and TRBJ2-7; 9 bases fit TRBD1. The CDR3 runs to 16 residues. Germline CDR1 reads MNHEY; CDR2 reads SVGEGT. Trimming removed 8 bases from V and 1 base from J; junction bases left unmatched: 12. Written as DNA, the CDR3 is TGTGCCAGCGGGGGTCCGGGACAGGGACTTTCCTACGAGCAGTACGTC. Amino acid sequence: CASGGPGQGLSYEQYV.

This clonotype has only a few counts. V gene TRBV7-8 combines with J gene TRBJ1-5; TRBD1 matches 7 bases. The CDR3 runs to 17 residues. V gave up 2 bases and J gave up 2 bases; unmatched junction bases: 9. The germline V gene encodes CDR1 SGHVS and CDR2 FQNEAQ. The CDR3 DNA reads as TGTGCCAGCAGCTTACTCATTAGACAGGGAGGCAATCAGCCCCAGCATTTT. This codes for CASSLLIRQGGNQPQHF.

Only a few counts were recorded for this clonotype. The J gene is TRBJ2-7, the V gene TRBV7-8; 9 nucleotides align to TRBD2. J lost 3 bases, V lost 5 bases, and 8 bases had no gene match. The CDR3 consists of 15 residues. Germline CDR1 and CDR2: SGHVS and FQNEAQ. In DNA form, the CDR3 reads TGTGCCAGCAGCCTTAGCGGGGGCTCTCACTACGAGCAGTACGTC. It is translated as CASSLSGGSHYEQYV.

This clonotype was observed a few times. The chain has TRBV5-1 and TRBJ2-1; 11 positions match TRBD1. V shed 0 bases and J 7 bases; nucleotides not matched to a gene: 3. Germline CDR1 and CDR2: SGHRS and YFSETQ. This CDR3 contains 15 residues. The CDR3: CASSLEGTGGNEQFF. The CDR3 DNA follows: TGCGCCAGCAGCTTGGAGGGGACAGGGGGGAATGAGCAGTTCTTC.

The chain carries TRBV7-2 and TRBJ1-1; maybe TRBD1 (6 bases). Germline CDR1 and CDR2: SGHTA and FQGNSA. The CDR3 extends over 14 amino acids. Trimming shortened V by 8 bases and J by 4 bases, and 17 bases separated the two germline ends. The CDR3 loop reads CASRRDRSSTEAFF. In nucleotides, the CDR3 is TGTGCCAGCCGAAGAGACAGGTCTAGCACTGAAGCTTTCTTT.